The source of this TCR beta chain is a study of blood T cell repertoires in COVID-19 (dated by TCRdb to about 2020). Describing the broader study: The collaborator samples originated in the United States, Italy and Spain and spanned the acute and convalescent phases of COVID-19. Nearly every sample came with metadata listing a de-identified subject ID, COVID-19 status, age in years and sex. The prospective study material was composed of cDNA or gDNA derived from T cells, B-cell-depleted T cells, or PBMCs. Samples came from the ongoing ImmuneRACE study (first 160 participants) plus 1,254 subjects from 6 global collaborators. A freely available public database, intended as a resource for researchers studying the immune response to SARS-CoV-2, is where the repertoires were released. Subjects who had been exposed to COVID-19, were actively infected with it, or had recovered from it provided the deeply sampled blood TCRbeta repertoires that made up the dataset. Where available, HLA class I and class II types were obtained from metadata supplied by the sample provider rather than from assay-based typing.

The germline V end is reduced by 7 bases and the J end by 7 bases; junction bases left unmatched: 9. The germline V gene (reference sequence) gives CDR1 as LGHDT and CDR2 as YNNKEL. From its cysteine to its phenylalanine, the CDR3 spans 16 amino acids. CDR3 DNA is the only sequence kept; it has 48 bases, read in frame from the first base. The investigation overall reported the following: How much clinical and demographic metadata was included differed by source and by participant, and the metadata was provided uncurated.

About this clone: Its antigen is currently not known. Base qualities are not at hand, and no much larger clone is one base apart.

The collaborating institutions used their own protocols to collect whole blood in K2EDTA tubes. For TCRbeta analysis, collaborator samples were shipped as frozen whole blood, as isolated PBMCs, or as DNA extracted from either sample type. The immunoSEQ Assay, a bias-controlled multiplex PCR, was used to amplify TCRbeta CDR3 regions from genomic DNA. The authors processed their data as follows. Within the assay, amplification of reference gene primers was used to estimate how many nucleated cells each sample contained. To quantify the absolute abundance of each unique TCRbeta CDR3 rearrangement, sequence reads were collapsed and filtered. Productive Simpson clonality was computed per sample as the square root of Simpson's diversity index over productive rearrangements. The clones in this table, taken by TCRdb from immuneACCESS, are in-frame only. Not every clone is retained; where verified, under half of the shortfall comes from an unresolved V gene, and the cause of the rest is unknown. The D gene and trimming were derived from the DNA, and the V and J assignments and clone size from that table. The sample includes some 400,000 clones, with about 87% observed a single time. The ten largest clonotypes hold 3% of the sample.

The sequenced sample was peripheral blood. This sequence originates from a human donor in a cohort sampled during active COVID-19. In this chain, TRBV3-1 (or the pseudogene TRBV3-2) is recombined with TRBJ2-1; the central 14 bases match TRBD2. The sequence in DNA is TGTGCCAGCACCTCCACCCGGACTAGCGGGAGGAATGAGCAGTTCTTC. Translated, it gives CASTSTRTSGRNEQFF.